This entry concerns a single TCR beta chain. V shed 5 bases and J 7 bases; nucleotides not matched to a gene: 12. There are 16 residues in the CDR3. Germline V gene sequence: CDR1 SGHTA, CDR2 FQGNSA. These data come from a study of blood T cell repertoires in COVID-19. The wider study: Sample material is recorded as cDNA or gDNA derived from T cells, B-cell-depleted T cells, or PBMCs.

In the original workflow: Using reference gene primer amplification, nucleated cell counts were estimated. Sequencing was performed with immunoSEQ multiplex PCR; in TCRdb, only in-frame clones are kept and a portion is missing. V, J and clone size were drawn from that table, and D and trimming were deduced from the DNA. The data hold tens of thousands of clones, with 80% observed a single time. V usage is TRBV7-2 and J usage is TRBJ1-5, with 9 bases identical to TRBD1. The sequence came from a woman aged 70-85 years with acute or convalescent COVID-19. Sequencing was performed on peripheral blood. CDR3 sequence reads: CASSEEQGAFGQPQHF. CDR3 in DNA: TGTGCCAGCAGCGAAGAACAGGGGGCGTTTGGACAGCCCCAGCATTTT.